This T cell receptor beta chain was recorded in a study of T cell responses to AZD1222 COVID-19 vaccine. Study at large: Second-dose timings of about 4 or about 12 weeks were pooled. Study outcomes and limitations: Repertoires were obtained only post-peak T cell response. Spike-specific TCR breadth and depth were elevated following two AZD1222 doses. At baseline, seropositivity was found in only a handful of AZD1222 recipients.

Worth noting for this clone: Its target is unknown.

The assay was immunoSEQ multiplex PCR, and TCRdb's table has in-frame clones only and misses some. The sample shows over 110,000 clones, roughly 89% of them seen only once. Germline V gene sequence: CDR1 SGHRS, CDR2 YFSETQ. The length of the CDR3 is 13 residues. The V segment lost 0 bases and the J segment 5 bases; nucleotides outside the gene matches: 1. The starting material was peripheral blood, obtained on day 0 of AZD1222 vaccination. This chain joins TRBV5-1 and TRBJ2-5; 7 nucleotides align to TRBD2. This receptor was obtained from an adult in good health. In DNA form, the CDR3 reads TGCGCCAGCAGCTTGGAGGGAGGGGAGACCCAGTACTTC. Its translation: CASSLEGGETQYF.